The 30 T cell receptor beta chains reported below all come from one sample, sequenced in a study of T cell changes during pregnancy in multiple sclerosis. Produced via immunoSEQ multiplex PCR; TCRdb's table is partial and in-frame only. The table lists 55,000 to 80,000 clones, 90% of them singletons, with around a tenth in the top ten. The sequencing used peripheral blood, collected after pregnancy. These TCRs come from a female donor in good health, enrolled as a control in a pregnancy study.

The rearrangement joins TRBV19 to TRBJ1-1; unclear D gene. Germline V gives CDR1 LNHDA, CDR2 SQIVND (reference sequence). V lost 5 bases and J 2 bases, leaving 9 bases between the germline ends. This CDR3 has 13 residues. The CDR3 here is CASSSRFNTEAFF. The DNA for the CDR3 is TGTGCCAGTAGTTCGAGGTTTAACACTGAAGCTTTCTTT. Using reference TRBV19 and TRBJ1-1 for the parts outside the CDR3, the full variable domain is DGGITQSPKYLFRKEGQNVTLSCEQNLNHDAMYWYRQDPGQGLRLIYYSQIVNDFQKGDIAEGYSVSREKKESFPLTVTSAQKNPTAFYLCASSSRFNTEAFFGQGTRLTVV.

This sequence joins TRBV14 and TRBJ2-1; D is ambiguous. Germline V lookup: CDR1 SGHDN, CDR2 FVKESK. V was trimmed by 1 base and J by 9 bases, leaving 19 bases between them. This CDR3 contains 16 residues. CDR3 residues: CASSQASWLVGSEQFF. Written as DNA, the CDR3 is TGTGCCAGCAGCCAAGCTTCGTGGCTAGTTGGTAGTGAGCAGTTCTTC.

The CDR3 spells CSVSPGHSTGELFF. DNA for the CDR3: TGCAGCGTATCACCGGGACACTCTACCGGGGAGCTGTTTTTT. The chain employs TRBV29-1 and TRBJ2-2; perhaps TRBD1 as D (6 bases). CDR1 and CDR2 (germline): SQVTM, ANQGSEA. The CDR3 loop spans 14 amino acids. Between the trimmed V and J ends, which lost 6 bases and 5 bases, there was a span of 16 bases.

In nucleotides, the CDR3 is TGTGCCAGCAGCTTAGCGCCGGGACAGGGCAACTACGAGCAGTACTTC. Residues: CASSLAPGQGNYEQYF. The J gene is TRBJ2-7, the V gene TRBV7-6, with TRBD1 matching over 9 bases. The trim removed 0 bases at V and 3 bases at J, leaving 6 bases unmatched. CDR1 SGHVS and CDR2 FNYEAQ come from the germline V gene. The length of the CDR3 is 16 residues.

J is TRBJ1-2 and V is TRBV30; 7 bases align to TRBD1. The CDR3 is made up of 15 amino acids. The V gene end was trimmed by 3 bases and the J gene end by 2 bases; junction bases not matched to a gene: 9. Germline V gene data show CDR1 as GTSNPN and CDR2 as SVGIG (reference sequence). The CDR3 loop reads CAWSPGQARNYGYTF. Here the CDR3 DNA reads TGTGCCTGGAGCCCAGGACAGGCCAGGAACTATGGCTACACCTTC.

The chain uses TRBV29-1 and TRBJ2-5, with D perhaps TRBD1 (6 bases). V was clipped by 7 bases and J by 0 bases, with 15 bases between them. Looked up from germline, CDR1 is SQVTM and CDR2 is ANQGSEA. This CDR3 comprises 14 residues. The CDR3: CSGRDTRYQETQYF. In DNA form, the CDR3 reads TGCAGCGGCCGGGACACCCGGTACCAAGAGACCCAGTACTTC.

V and J are TRBV29-1 and TRBJ2-3; 7 bases line up with TRBD2. Trimming cost V 4 bases and J 5 bases; bases outside gene matches: 9. Germline V gene lookup returns CDR1 SQVTM and CDR2 ANQGSEA. The CDR3 consists of 14 residues. The CDR3 bases are TGCAGCGTTGTTTGGCGGGAGAATGTAGATACGCAGTATTTT. This translates into CSVVWRENVDTQYF.

The V gene is TRBV6-5, the J gene TRBJ1-1, with a weak D call TRBD1 (5 bases). V gave up 2 bases and J gave up 3 bases, with 10 bases separating them. CDR3 length: 14 amino acids. The V gene's germline CDR1 is MNHEY and CDR2 SVGAGI. In DNA form, the CDR3 reads TGTGCCAGCAGTTACCAGGGCAGTTACACTGAAGCTTTCTTT. The encoded protein is CASSYQGSYTEAFF.

The gene calls are TRBV30 and TRBJ2-2, with D uncertain. The CDR3 is made up of 14 amino acids. Trimming cost V 4 bases and J 0 bases, with 9 bases left between them. The germline CDR1 and CDR2 sequences are GTSNPN and SVGIG (reference sequence). The CDR3 DNA follows: TGTGCCTGGAAACTCGGGTCGAACACCGGGGAGCTGTTTTTT. Encoded protein: CAWKLGSNTGELFF.

The chain couples TRBV11-3 to TRBJ1-2; D is possibly TRBD1 (6 bases). The germline gives CDR1 SGHNT, CDR2 YENEEA. This CDR3 is built from 13 residues. Trimming left V 5 bases short and J 8 bases short, with 15 bases between. The CDR3 DNA sequence: TGTGCCAGCAGCCTCGGGACATGGAACGGCTACACCTTC. Translating gives CASSLGTWNGYTF.

The chain is built from TRBV9 and TRBJ1-2; D unresolved. Germline V gene sequence: CDR1 SGDLS, CDR2 YYNGEE. Deletions cut 3 bases from V and 4 bases from J, with 10 bases between. This CDR3 region has 13 residues. For the CDR3, the DNA is TGTGCCAGCAGCGGAAACCTCGGCTATGGCTACACCTTC. Amino acid sequence: CASSGNLGYGYTF.

This chain joins TRBV10-3 and TRBJ1-4; possible D gene TRBD1, 5 bases. CDR1 is ENHRY and CDR2 is SYGVKD in the germline V gene. The CDR3 has 16 amino acids. V lost 7 bases, J lost 3 bases, and 18 bases lay in between. CDR3 coding DNA: TGTGCCATCAATTCGGGGGGGACGTCCCCTAATGAAAAACTGTTTTTT. Translating gives CAINSGGTSPNEKLFF.

The CDR3 protein is CAWGQGNQPQHF. The CDR3 nucleotides read TGTGCCTGGGGACAGGGTAATCAGCCCCAGCATTTT. This chain uses TRBV30 with TRBJ1-5, with 8 bases aligning to TRBD1. CDR1 GTSNPN and CDR2 SVGIG come from the germline V gene (reference sequence). The CDR3 runs 12 residues. V was clipped by 5 bases and J by 4 bases; unmatched bases: 1.

This clone was counted between two and nine times. This rearrangement joins TRBV4-3 to TRBJ1-6; D not resolved. CDR3 length: 13 residues. Germline V gene sequence: CDR1 LGHNA, CDR2 YSLEER. With 1 base removed from V and 14 bases from J, the gap between germline ends came to 12 bases. The CDR3 coding sequence is TGCGCCAGCAGCCAAGCGGAGACGGCCGCCCTCCACTTT. It translates to CASSQAETAALHF.

This chain uses TRBV10-3 with TRBJ1-2, with 7 bases fitting TRBD1. The CDR3 consists of 16 residues. V gave up 3 bases and J gave up 2 bases; unmatched junction bases: 9. CDR1 and CDR2 from the germline V gene are ENHRY and SYGVKD. The CDR3 coding sequence is TGTGCCATCAGTGATTGGGGGACAGAGAAGAACTATGGCTACACCTTC. The encoded protein is CAISDWGTEKNYGYTF.

The chain joins TRBV29-1 to TRBJ1-1; no clear D gene. CDR1 is SQVTM and CDR2 is ANQGSEA in the germline V gene. This CDR3 has 13 residues. Trimming removed 4 bases at V and 0 bases at J, with 9 bases between. The CDR3 reads CSVAEGMNTEAFF. CDR3 bases: TGCAGCGTTGCTGAGGGCATGAACACTGAAGCTTTCTTT.

The chain combines TRBV5-8 with TRBJ2-2; 9 nucleotides line up with TRBD2. The ends lost 5 bases at V and 3 bases at J; junction bases unmatched: 8. Germline CDR1 SGHTS, CDR2 YDEGEE. The CDR3 has 16 residues. CDR3 sequence (DNA): TGTGCCAGCAGGCCAAGGACTAGCGTAGACACCGGGGAGCTGTTTTTT. As protein: CASRPRTSVDTGELFF.

This sequence joins TRBV30 and TRBJ2-1, with 8 nucleotides matching TRBD2. Germline lookup yields CDR1 GTSNPN and CDR2 SVGIG (reference sequence). With V trimmed by 5 bases and J by 4 bases, 7 bases remained unmatched. This CDR3 region has 14 residues. The CDR3 DNA reads as TGTGCCTGGTCCTGGAGCGGGGGATACAATGAGCAGTTCTTC. This gives the protein CAWSWSGGYNEQFF.

This chain joins TRBV5-1 and TRBJ2-2; 14 bases fit TRBD2. Germline CDR1 and CDR2: SGHRS and YFSETQ. The CDR3 consists of 17 residues. J lost 6 bases, V lost 4 bases, and 8 bases had no gene match. Written as DNA, the CDR3 is TGCGCCAGCAGCAGCGGGACTAGCGGGAGTGTATCCGGGGAGCTGTTTTTT. Its translation is CASSSGTSGSVSGELFF.

This clone was seen ten or more times. V is TRBV19 and J is TRBJ2-7, with D possibly TRBD2 on 7 matching bases. The V gene's germline CDR1 is LNHDA and CDR2 SQIVND (reference sequence). The CDR3 is 14 residues long. Trimming pared 7 bases from V and 0 bases from J, leaving 13 bases between. This CDR3 is CASTPGGLSYEQYF. CDR3 nucleotides: TGTGCCAGTACCCCGGGGGGCCTCTCCTACGAGCAGTACTTC. Together with reference TRBV19 and TRBJ2-7, the CDR3 gives the full variable domain: DGGITQSPKYLFRKEGQNVTLSCEQNLNHDAMYWYRQDPGQGLRLIYYSQIVNDFQKGDIAEGYSVSREKKESFPLTVTSAQKNPTAFYLCASTPGGLSYEQYFGPGTRLTVT.

This clone came up a few times. This chain links TRBV29-1 with TRBJ2-7; 7 positions match TRBD2. The germline V gene encodes CDR1 SQVTM and CDR2 ANQGSEA. J lost 5 bases, V lost 6 bases, and 16 bases had no gene match. The CDR3 runs 15 residues. The CDR3 protein is CSVGTAGGSFNEQYF. As DNA, the CDR3 is TGCAGCGTGGGAACGGCCGGCGGGAGTTTCAACGAGCAGTACTTC.

The V and J genes are TRBV6-1 and TRBJ2-5; 8 bases are a match to TRBD1. The germline V gene has CDR1 MNHNS and CDR2 SASEGT. J gave up 0 bases and V 8 bases, and 5 bases lay outside the gene matches. The CDR3 covers 14 residues. The CDR3: CASRRQGYQETQYF. CDR3 nucleotides: TGTGCCAGCCGGAGACAGGGGTACCAAGAGACCCAGTACTTC.

The chain recombines TRBV27 with TRBJ2-7; weak D call: TRBD2 (6 bases). The length of the CDR3 is 14 residues. V lost 2 bases to trimming and J lost 5 bases, with 13 bases between them. Germline loops: CDR1 MNHEY, CDR2 SMNVEV (reference sequence). The CDR3 DNA sequence: TGTGCCAGCAGTTTACGCAGGGACTTTGACGAGCAGTACTTC. Translated, it gives CASSLRRDFDEQYF.

Only one count was recorded for this clone. J is TRBJ1-1 and V is TRBV2; D remains ambiguous. The germline V and J ends were trimmed by 8 bases and 1 base, with 8 bases remaining between them. The CDR3 spans 12 residues. Germline V lookup: CDR1 SNHLY, CDR2 FYNNEI. CDR3 in DNA: TGTGCCAGCCAAGACAAGAACACTGAAGCTTTCTTT. This gives the protein CASQDKNTEAFF.

The rearrangement uses TRBV5-1 and TRBJ1-1; D is possibly TRBD1 (6 bases). The CDR3 runs 15 residues. Germline V gives CDR1 SGHRS, CDR2 YFSETQ. V was clipped by 4 bases and J by 0 bases, with 13 bases between them. CDR3 sequence reads: CASSPSGALNTEAFF. CDR3 coding DNA: TGCGCCAGCAGCCCTTCAGGGGCTTTGAACACTGAAGCTTTCTTT.

The rearrangement uses TRBV6-5 and TRBJ2-7; 8 nucleotides line up with TRBD2. This CDR3 has 14 residues. The germline gives CDR1 MNHEY, CDR2 SVGAGI. V lost 6 bases, J lost 3 bases, and 7 bases stayed unmatched. CDR3 region: CASRTGGDLYEQYF. CDR3 in DNA: TGTGCCAGCAGAACGGGGGGGGATCTCTACGAGCAGTACTTC.

The chain combines TRBV11-2 with TRBJ2-1; 10 bases match TRBD2. The CDR3 is 16 amino acids. J gave up 9 bases and V 2 bases, and 10 bases lay outside the gene matches. The germline CDR1 and CDR2 sequences are SGHAT and FQNNGV. The CDR3 region has the DNA TGTGCCAGCAGCTTATGGCTAGCGGGGGCCCTGGGTGAGCAGTTCTTC. This gives the protein CASSLWLAGALGEQFF.

This clone has only one observation. The V call is TRBV27, the J call TRBJ2-1, with a weak D call TRBD2 (6 bases). Trimming removed 2 bases at V and 3 bases at J, with 11 bases between. This CDR3 comprises 15 residues. Germline assignment: CDR1 MNHEY and CDR2 SMNVEV (reference sequence). CDR3 bases: TGTGCCAGCAGTTTAGCAGCGGGTGACTACAATGAGCAGTTCTTC. It is translated as CASSLAAGDYNEQFF.

This chain connects TRBV15 to TRBJ2-1; D remains unclear. The germline V gene encodes CDR1 LNHNV and CDR2 YYDKDF (reference sequence). Trimming removed 0 bases at V and 5 bases at J, with 5 bases between. The CDR3 totals 13 residues. The CDR3 here is CATSREADNEQFF. CDR3 sequence (DNA): TGTGCCACCAGCAGAGAGGCGGACAATGAGCAGTTCTTC.

This chain links TRBV5-1 with TRBJ1-4; D remains ambiguous. Germline V gene data show CDR1 as SGHRS and CDR2 as YFSETQ. V lost 5 bases to trimming and J lost 0 bases, with 11 bases between them. The CDR3 runs 15 residues. Here the CDR3 reads CASRPTLSTNEKLFF. The CDR3 DNA reads TGCGCCAGCAGGCCTACTCTGTCAACTAATGAAAAACTGTTTTTT.